One and the same sample provided the 20 T cell receptor beta chains below, sequenced in a study of blood T cells in healthy people across ages. A J-beta primer mix and a sample-barcoded 5' primer were used in a second PCR of about 7 to 12 cycles. TCRdb analysed the 5' RACE reads with MiXCR anew, one entry per CDR3 protein. The data show around 580,000 distinct CDR3 sequences, with about 45% seen just once and just under 25% held by the top ten. Sequencing used blood. The source of these receptors is an elderly man in good health.

The V and J genes are TRBV18 and TRBJ2-3; the match to TRBD2 covers 8 bases. V trimming: 6 bases; J trimming: 2 bases; junction bases outside the gene matches: 10. Germline V lookup: CDR1 KGHSH, CDR2 LQKENI. The CDR3 consists of 16 residues. Written as DNA, the CDR3 is TGTGCCAGCTCGAACCCACGGGAGGGAATCACAGATACGCAGTATTTT. Translation gives CASSNPREGITDTQYF.

V gene TRBV10-3 combines with J gene TRBJ2-1; the D is unclear. The CDR3 is 12 amino acids. In germline, CDR1 is ENHRY, CDR2 SYGVKD. V lost 3 bases and J lost 10, with 10 bases in between. The CDR3 nucleotides are TGTGCCATCAGTGATGGAAGAGACGAGCAGTTCTTC. This sequence encodes CAISDGRDEQFF.

A single count supports this clonotype. This sequence joins TRBV6-2 or TRBV6-3 and TRBJ2-3; D remains ambiguous. Trimming took off 5 bases at V and 5 bases at J, with 11 bases between the two ends. This CDR3 has 13 amino acids. CDR1 MNHEY and CDR2 SVGEGT come from the germline V gene. Written as DNA, the CDR3 is TGTGCCAGCAGTGACTTACATGGAGATACGCAGTATTTT. Amino acids: CASSDLHGDTQYF.

The chain uses TRBV6-5 and TRBJ2-3; TRBD1 or TRBD2 may be the D gene (6 bases each). The CDR3 runs 16 residues. Germline V gene lookup returns CDR1 MNHEY and CDR2 SVGAGI. The ends were cut back, 2 bases at V and 3 bases at J, with 15 bases in the middle. CDR3 in amino acids: CASSYPGGLETDTQYF. CDR3 in DNA: TGTGCCAGCAGTTACCCCGGGGGCTTAGAGACAGATACGCAGTATTTT.

The CDR3 sequence is CASSQVTGVPYEQYF. CDR3 nucleotides: TGTGCCAGCAGCCAAGTTACAGGTGTTCCCTACGAGCAGTACTTC. The chain links TRBV7-2 to TRBJ2-4; maybe TRBD1 (5 bases). Matching the DNA end better, TRBJ2-7 makes the J call doubtful. Looked up from germline, CDR1 is SGHTA and CDR2 is FQGNSA. The CDR3 consists of 15 residues.

The J gene is TRBJ2-1, the V gene TRBV29-1; perhaps TRBD1 as D (6 bases). CDR1 is SQVTM, CDR2 ANQGSEA, per germline. V shed 4 bases and J shed 9 bases, with 13 bases lying between them. The CDR3 consists of 12 residues. CDR3 amino acids: CSVVRGGTEQFF. The DNA for the CDR3 is TGCAGCGTTGTCAGGGGCGGCACTGAGCAGTTCTTC.

The chain couples TRBV9 to TRBJ2-2, with D perhaps assigned TRBD1 or TRBD2 (5 bases each). The CDR3 consists of 17 residues. Germline-derived CDR1 and CDR2 are SGDLS and YYNGEE. V shed 0 bases and J shed 0 bases, with 12 bases lying between them. DNA for the CDR3: TGTGCCAGCAGCGTAGGAGGGGAAGCGGCGAACACCGGGGAGCTGTTTTTT. Translated, it gives CASSVGGEAANTGELFF.

This sequence joins TRBV7-2 and TRBJ2-7; D may match TRBD1 or TRBD2 (5 bases each). CDR1 is SGHTA, CDR2 FQGNSA, per germline. V was cut by 6 bases and J by 6 bases, with 15 bases left in between. The CDR3 consists of 13 residues. This CDR3 reads CASSIESGPEQYF. In nucleotides, the CDR3 is TGTGCCAGCAGTATAGAGTCGGGGCCCGAGCAGTACTTC.

The chain joins TRBV10-3 to TRBJ2-3, with TRBD1 as a possible D gene (6 bases). Trimming pared 7 bases from V and 4 bases from J, leaving 18 bases between. This CDR3 spans 15 amino acids. CDR1 is ENHRY and CDR2 is SYGVKD in the germline V gene. The CDR3 sequence: CAIMNPGAMPDTQYF. As DNA, the CDR3 is TGTGCCATCATGAATCCAGGGGCCATGCCAGATACGCAGTATTTT.

A note on this clonotype: A much larger clone lies one base from this, so it may be a read error. The rearrangement joins TRBV6-6 to TRBJ1-1; D ambiguous. Germline V CDR1 and CDR2: MNHNY, SVGAGI (reference sequence). This CDR3 has 12 amino acids. The CDR3 DNA reads TGTGTCAGCAGCCGACTGAACACTGAAGCTTTCTTT. Its translation: CVSSRLNTEAFF.

The chain uses TRBV29-1 and TRBJ2-2; D possibly uses TRBD1 or TRBD2 (6 bases each). V lost 4 bases to trimming and J lost 4 bases, with 13 bases between them. CDR1 SQVTM and CDR2 ANQGSEA come from the germline V gene. The CDR3 totals 14 residues. The CDR3 protein is CSVGGAPGTGELFF. For the CDR3, the DNA is TGCAGCGTTGGGGGGGCGCCGGGCACCGGGGAGCTGTTTTTT.

V usage is TRBV7-9 and J usage is TRBJ1-6; no firm D call. There are 14 residues in the CDR3. Trimming stripped 5 bases from V and 8 bases from J, with 13 bases between. CDR1 is SEHNR and CDR2 is FQNEAQ in the germline V gene (reference sequence). In nucleotides, the CDR3 is TGTGCCAGCAGCCACCCGGACTTGGATTCACCCCTCCACTTT. This sequence encodes CASSHPDLDSPLHF.

The V gene is TRBV7-2, the J gene TRBJ2-3; TRBD2 aligns across 8 bases. Germline CDR1 and CDR2: SGHTA and FQGNSA. V gave up 5 bases and J gave up 5 bases; unmatched junction bases: 12. This CDR3 contains 16 residues. CDR3 sequence: CASSLPAGVSGDTQYF. CDR3 nucleotide sequence: TGTGCCAGCAGCCTGCCAGCGGGAGTTTCGGGAGATACGCAGTATTTT.

This sequence joins TRBV7-9 and TRBJ1-5; no clear D gene. Per the germline V gene, CDR1 is SEHNR and CDR2 is FQNEAQ (reference sequence). Trimming stripped 1 base from V and 9 bases from J, with 7 bases between. The CDR3 runs 12 residues. The CDR3 bases are TGTGCCAGCAGCTTAGACGCATGGCCCCAGCATTTT. Its translation is CASSLDAWPQHF. The variable domain in full, with the rest retrieved from reference TRBV7-9 and TRBJ1-5, is DTGVSQNPRHKITKRGQNVTFRCDPISEHNRLYWYRQTLGQGPEFLTYFQNEAQLEKSRLLSDRFSAERPKGSFSTLEIQRTEQGDSAMYLCASSLDAWPQHFGDGTRLSIL.

Points on this clonotype: A much bigger clone sits one base away, suggesting this may be a read error. The genes are TRBV7-9 and TRBJ2-6, with D maybe TRBD1 (5 bases). CDR1 and CDR2 from the germline V gene are SEHNR and FQNEAQ (reference sequence). There are 15 residues in the CDR3. As DNA, the CDR3 is TGTGCCAGCAGCGGCGTCGGGTCTGGGGCCAACGCCCTGACTTTC. Its translation: CASSGVGSGANALTF.

This clonotype turned up a few times. This chain links TRBV3-1 with TRBJ1-6, with TRBD1 identical over 9 bases. CDR1 LGHDT and CDR2 YNNKEL come from the germline V gene (reference sequence). J was trimmed by 10 bases and V by 0 bases; bases with no gene match: 4. This CDR3 region has 15 residues. CDR3 loop: CASSQETGGRSPLHF. Written as DNA, the CDR3 is TGTGCCAGCAGCCAAGAAACAGGGGGCCGATCACCCCTCCACTTT.

On this clonotype itself: This clone may be a read error of a much larger clone one base away. V gene TRBV9 combines with J gene TRBJ2-3; 7 bases are a match to TRBD1. The CDR3 spans 14 residues. V gave up 3 bases and J gave up 0 bases; unmatched junction bases: 1. CDR1 and CDR2 from the germline V gene are SGDLS and YYNGEE. DNA of the CDR3: TGTGCCAGCAGCGGGGGACAGAGCACAGATACGCAGTATTTT. Encoded protein: CASSGGQSTDTQYF.

This clonotype was observed a handful of times. The V call is TRBV7-3, the J call TRBJ2-7; 10 positions match TRBD2. This CDR3 has 15 residues. V dropped 4 bases and J dropped 2; count of bases not matched to a gene: 5. The germline CDR1 and CDR2 sequences are SGHTA and FQGTGA. The CDR3 is CASSSLAGDTYEQYF. The DNA for the CDR3 is TGTGCCAGCAGCTCGCTAGCGGGGGATACCTACGAGCAGTACTTC.

V gene TRBV12-3 or TRBV12-4 combines with J gene TRBJ1-2; D is ambiguous. The CDR3 runs 13 residues. Trimming took 7 bases from V and 10 from J, leaving 19 bases between them. The CDR3 DNA follows: TGTGCCAGCACGCGGGGAGGAATGAGTGACTACACCTTC. As protein: CASTRGGMSDYTF.

V and J are TRBV5-4 and TRBJ2-7; 13 bases agree with TRBD2. Germline V CDR1 and CDR2: SGHNT, YYREEE (reference sequence). CDR3 length: 15 amino acids. The junction had 5 bases not matched to a gene; V was cut back by 3 bases and J by 5 bases. In nucleotides, the CDR3 is TGTGCCAGCAGCTCCCGGACTAGCGGGGGCCACGAGCAGTACTTC. Protein sequence: CASSSRTSGGHEQYF.